These T cell receptor beta chains were read from a single sample in a study of blood T cell repertoires in COVID-19. The table came from immunoSEQ multiplex PCR; TCRdb's copy has only in-frame clones and leaves some out. This table holds approximately 350,000 clones, around 89% found once. The material sequenced was peripheral blood. These receptors originate from a middle-aged man with acute or convalescent COVID-19. CDR3s include the opening cysteine and the closing phenylalanine or tryptophan. Each record gives: V gene, D gene, clone size, J gene, CDR3 DNA, CDR3 protein. The D gene is left open where the match is weak. Rows give clone size only sometimes, using once, few, many, or a class for an expanded clone.

V: TRBV9; D: -; size: once; J: TRBJ2-6; DNA: TGTGCCAGCAGCGTGGCGCGTGACAGACATTACTCTGGGGCCAACGTCCTGACTTTC; CDR3: CASSVARDRHYSGANVLTF
V: TRBV6-5; D: TRBD1; size: -; J: TRBJ1-2; DNA: TGTGCCAGCAGGAAAGGGACAGAAGGCTATGGCTACACCTTC; CDR3: CASRKGTEGYGYTF
V: TRBV9; D: TRBD2; size: -; J: TRBJ2-1; DNA: TGTGCCAGCAGCACCGGGACTAGCGGAGCCTACAATGAGCAGTTCTTC; CDR3: CASSTGTSGAYNEQFF
V: TRBV7-6; D: TRBD1; size: -; J: TRBJ2-5; DNA: TGTGCCAGCAGTCACAACCGGGACAGGTACCGTCGTGAGACCCAGTACTTC; CDR3: CASSHNRDRYRRETQYF
V: TRBV29-1; D: TRBD2; size: -; J: TRBJ2-7; DNA: TGCAGCGTTGTGGGCGGACCGGGGGGTTACGAGCAGTACTTC; CDR3: CSVVGGPGGYEQYF
V: TRBV20-1; D: -; size: -; J: TRBJ2-5; DNA: TGCAGTGCTTGGCAGCAAGAGACCCAGTACTTC; CDR3: CSAWQQETQYF
V: TRBV3-1/TRBV3-2; D: TRBD1; size: once; J: TRBJ1-5; DNA: TGTGCCAGCAGCGCCGGGACAGGAAGAATTAGCAATCAGCCCCAGCATTTT; CDR3: CASSAGTGRISNQPQHF
V: TRBV6-1; D: TRBD1; size: -; J: TRBJ2-1; DNA: TGTGCCAGCAGTGAACAGGGGGCAAATGAGCAGTTCTTC; CDR3: CASSEQGANEQFF
V: TRBV4-3; D: TRBD1; size: -; J: TRBJ1-6; DNA: TGCGCCAGCAGCCACGGACAGGAGAATTCACCCCTCCACTTT; CDR3: CASSHGQENSPLHF
V: TRBV18; D: -; size: -; J: TRBJ1-5; DNA: TGTGCCAGCTCACCACGCTCAAAAGGGAGGGACGGGGATCAGCCCCAGCATTTT; CDR3: CASSPRSKGRDGDQPQHF
V: TRBV29-1; D: TRBD2; size: -; J: TRBJ2-7; DNA: TGCAGCGTCAGGACTAGCGGGTTCCCCTACGAGCAGTACTTC; CDR3: CSVRTSGFPYEQYF
V: TRBV27; D: -; size: -; J: TRBJ1-2; DNA: TGTGCCAGCAGTTCGATCCAGAACTATGGCTACACCTTC; CDR3: CASSSIQNYGYTF
V: TRBV6-5; D: -; size: -; J: TRBJ2-3; DNA: TGTGCCAGCAGTTCCCCTAGGGGGAGCACAGATACGCAGTATTTT; CDR3: CASSSPRGSTDTQYF
V: TRBV5-1; D: TRBD1; size: few; J: TRBJ2-7; DNA: TGCGCCAGCAGCGTGCCGGGACAGGGTCACGAGCAGTACTTC; CDR3: CASSVPGQGHEQYF
V: TRBV7-6; D: TRBD1; size: -; J: TRBJ1-5; DNA: TGTGCCAGCAGCGTAGGGCGACAGGGGGCACAGCCCCAGCATTTT; CDR3: CASSVGRQGAQPQHF
V: TRBV11-2; D: -; size: -; J: TRBJ1-3; DNA: TGTGCCAGCAGCTTAGAAGGGTTCACAGGACCCAGCTCTGGAAACACCATATATTTT; CDR3: CASSLEGFTGPSSGNTIYF